The 8 T cell receptor beta chains in this list originate from one sample, sequenced in a study of T cells after yellow fever vaccination. Each CDR3 protein gets one entry after TCRdb re-called the 5' RACE reads with MiXCR. The table lists some 500,000 distinct CDR3 sequences, about 14% of them singletons. This material consisted of PBMCs, taken on the day of the yellow fever booster vaccination. The receptors shown here come from a man younger than 45 who received the YFV17D yellow fever vaccine.

The chain links TRBV28 to TRBJ2-7, with no clear D. Between the trimmed V and J ends, which lost 5 bases and 2 bases, there was a span of 10 bases. The CDR3 extends over 13 amino acids. CDR1 and CDR2 from the germline V gene are MDHEN and SYDVKM. The CDR3 coding sequence is TGTGCCAGCAGTCCACCTCCGACCTACGAGCAGTACTTC. It specifies CASSPPPTYEQYF.

This clonotype was detected a few times. J is TRBJ2-7 and V is TRBV20-1, with 9 bases that match TRBD2. The CDR3 has 13 amino acids. Germline V gives CDR1 DFQATT, CDR2 SNEGSKA (reference sequence). Unmatched junction bases numbered 8, after V lost 2 bases and J lost 9 bases. The CDR3 protein is CSARSSGGPGQYF. In nucleotides, the CDR3 is TGCAGTGCTAGAAGTAGCGGGGGACCCGGGCAGTACTTC.

This clonotype was found a few times. The J gene is TRBJ2-1, the V gene TRBV20-1; a weak D match, TRBD2 (6 bases). The V gene's germline CDR1 is DFQATT and CDR2 SNEGSKA (reference sequence). This CDR3 region has 19 residues. Trimming left V 4 bases short and J 1 base short, with 26 bases between. This chain's CDR3 is CSATTGVRDLLTSYNEQFF. CDR3 in DNA: TGCAGTGCTACTACGGGAGTAAGGGACCTACTGACATCCTACAATGAGCAGTTCTTC.

The rearrangement uses TRBV27 and TRBJ2-5; a possible D gene is TRBD1 (5 bases). The CDR3 runs 14 residues. The V gene's germline CDR1 is MNHEY and CDR2 SMNVEV (reference sequence). The germline V and J ends were trimmed by 5 bases and 1 base, with 11 bases remaining between them. The CDR3 sequence is CASSKRQIQETQYF. In DNA, the CDR3 is TGTGCCAGCAGTAAAAGACAGATCCAAGAGACCCAGTACTTC.

In DNA form, the CDR3 reads TGCGCCAGCAGCCAGACAGGGGAGGTGGAAGAGCAGTACTTC. Translated, it gives CASSQTGEVEEQYF. The rearrangement uses TRBV4-3 and TRBJ2-7; 8 bases line up with TRBD1. Trimming at V came to 3 bases and at J to 7 bases, leaving 8 bases not matched to a gene. This CDR3 is built from 14 residues. The germline CDR1 and CDR2 sequences are LGHNA and YSLEER.

The V call is TRBV28, the J call TRBJ2-7; perhaps TRBD2 as D (5 bases). Trimming left V 3 bases short and J 2 bases short, with 8 bases between. CDR3 length: 13 amino acids. The germline V gene encodes CDR1 MDHEN and CDR2 SYDVKM. Here the CDR3 DNA reads TGTGCCAGCAGTTTTAGCGCCGCCTACGAGCAGTACTTC. Its protein is CASSFSAAYEQYF.

This clonotype was counted only a few times. The rearrangement uses TRBV9 and TRBJ2-7, with 10 bases aligning to TRBD2. The CDR3 loop spans 16 amino acids. J was trimmed by 4 bases and V by 0 bases; bases with no gene match: 7. The germline V gene has CDR1 SGDLS and CDR2 YYNGEE. The CDR3: CASSVGEGLAEYEQYF. In DNA, the CDR3 is TGTGCCAGCAGCGTAGGAGAAGGACTAGCGGAATACGAGCAGTACTTC.

The chain's CDR3 is CATSDGSGSIYSGANVLTF. CDR3 nucleotides: TGTGCCACCAGTGATGGAAGCGGGTCAATTTACTCTGGGGCCAACGTCCTGACTTTC. The rearrangement joins TRBV24-1 to TRBJ2-6, with D tentatively TRBD2 (6 bases). From germline, CDR1 is KGHDR and CDR2 SFDVKD. V gave up 3 bases and J gave up 0 bases, with 17 bases separating them. The CDR3 covers 19 residues.